The rows below give T cell receptor beta chains drawn from one sample of a study of breast tumors, draining lymph nodes, adjacent tissues. TCRdb itself ran the multiplex PCR reads through MiXCR, one entry per CDR3 protein. This repertoire shows approximately 230,000 distinct CDR3 sequences, 34% found once; its top ten account for roughly 3.5%. Sequencing used axillary lymph node tissue. The receptors shown here come from a female donor with breast cancer. Some clones in this sample may be carry-over from other donors' samples. The CDR3 runs from the conserved cysteine through the conserved F or W. D genes are given only for firm matches. Size tells how often a clone was seen (once, few, many) or the class of an expanded clone, and some rows leave it out.

size	V	J	D	CDR3	DNA
many	TRBV11-3	TRBJ1-2	TRBD1	CASSFRQGKDNYGYTF	TGTGCCAGCAGCTTTCGACAGGGCAAGGATAACTATGGCTACACCTTC
NA	TRBV11-2	TRBJ1-6	NA	CASSSLADSGNSPLHF	TGTGCCAGCAGTTCCTTAGCGGACAGCGGTAATTCACCCCTCCACTTT
many	TRBV20-1	TRBJ2-3	NA	CSASEDRRDTQYF	TGCAGTGCTAGCGAGGACCGCCGAGATACGCAGTATTTT
few	TRBV20-1	TRBJ2-1	TRBD1	CSAPGQGENEQFF	TGCAGTGCTCCAGGACAGGGGGAAAATGAGCAGTTCTTC
many	TRBV5-1	TRBJ2-7	TRBD1	CASSLGPGQGRTSYEQYF	TGCGCCAGCAGCTTGGGCCCGGGACAGGGGCGTACCTCCTACGAGCAGTACTTC
NA	TRBV5-4	TRBJ1-4	TRBD1	CASSLGGGQQGGKLFF	TGTGCCAGCAGCTTGGGAGGGGGACAGCAGGGGGGAAAACTGTTTTTT
many	TRBV11-2	TRBJ2-3	TRBD1	CASSLRGTGGGWDTQYF	TGTGCCAGCAGCTTAAGGGGGACAGGGGGCGGTTGGGATACGCAGTATTTT
many	TRBV4-1	TRBJ2-7	NA	CASSQTPVTEQYF	TGCGCCAGCAGCCAGACCCCCGTCACGGAGCAGTACTTC
many	TRBV20-1	TRBJ2-3	NA	CSAVTGNTDTQYF	TGCAGTGCTGTGACTGGGAACACAGATACGCAGTATTTT
NA	TRBV18	TRBJ2-4	TRBD2	CASSPPSAGGGNIQYF	TGTGCCAGCTCACCACCGTCGGCGGGGGGAGGGAACATTCAGTACTTC
many	TRBV19	TRBJ1-5	NA	CASTISGGVSNQPQHF	TGTGCCAGTACCATATCGGGGGGGGTTAGCAATCAGCCCCAGCATTTT
NA	TRBV9	TRBJ1-3	NA	CASSVESGGDAGNTIYF	TGTGCCAGCAGCGTAGAGAGCGGGGGGGACGCTGGAAACACCATATATTTT
NA	TRBV5-1	TRBJ2-6	NA	CASSWGGNYNEQFFGPGANVLTF	NA
NA	TRBV20-1	TRBJ2-5	NA	CSARRLTRSGETQYF	TGCAGTGCTAGACGGTTAACCCGTTCAGGGGAGACCCAGTACTTC
many	TRBV12-5	TRBJ1-6	TRBD1	CASGPGDRDSPLHF	TGTGCTAGTGGTCCCGGGGACAGGGACTCACCCCTCCATTTT
NA	TRBV28	TRBJ1-2	TRBD1	CASSLRDRGFLYGYTF	TGTGCCAGCAGTTTACGAGACAGGGGCTTTCTTTATGGCTACACCTTC
NA	TRBV24-1	TRBJ2-1	TRBD2	CATADRAGGYSEQFF	TGTGCCACCGCGGATAGGGCGGGGGGATACAGTGAGCAGTTCTTC
many	TRBV15	TRBJ2-7	TRBD2	CATSRDTGTSGEQYF	TGTGCCACCAGCAGAGATACTGGGACTAGCGGGGAGCAGTACTTC
NA	TRBV2	TRBJ1-4	NA	CASSGGSREEKPLF	TGTGCCAGCAGTGGCGGTTCTCGGGAGGAAAAACCGCTTTTT
NA	TRBV2	TRBJ2-1	TRBD2	CASRGTSGRGNEQFF	TGTGCCAGCAGGGGGACTAGCGGGAGGGGGAATGAGCAGTTCTTC
NA	TRBV5-1	TRBJ2-6	TRBD2	CASSPRTSGVGGANVLTF	TGCGCCAGCAGCCCGCGGACTAGCGGGGTCGGCGGGGCCAACGTCCTGACTTTC
NA	TRBV29-1	TRBJ1-4	NA	CSVGTSRGKLFF	TGCAGCGTTGGGACCTCTCGGGGAAAACTGTTTTTT
NA	TRBV7-8	TRBJ1-5	TRBD1	CASSMDRLNQPQHF	TGTGCCAGCAGCATGGACAGGCTCAATCAGCCCCAGCATTTT
NA	TRBV14	TRBJ2-7	TRBD2	CVSSRLAGTYEQYF	TGTGTCAGCAGCCGGCTAGCGGGCACCTACGAGCAGTACTTC
NA	TRBV12-3/TRBV12-4	TRBJ1-3	NA	CASSLEGESGNTIYF	TGTGCCAGCAGTTTAGAGGGGGAGAGTGGAAACACCATATATTTT
many	TRBV9	TRBJ2-7	TRBD1	CASSVGVGQGVREQYF	TGTGCCAGCAGCGTAGGGGTGGGACAGGGGGTTCGTGAGCAGTACTTC
NA	TRBV9	TRBJ2-1	TRBD2	CASSSRTSGVHNEQFF	TGTGCCAGCAGCTCGCGGACTAGCGGTGTCCACAATGAGCAGTTCTTC
NA	TRBV5-5	TRBJ2-3	TRBD2	CASSLVLAGVREQYF	TGTGCCAGCAGCTTGGTACTAGCGGGAGTCCGGGAGCAGTATTTT
many	TRBV15	TRBJ1-2	NA	CATSRDREGAENYGYTF	TGTGCCACCAGCAGAGATAGAGAAGGGGCGGAGAACTATGGCTACACCTTC
many	TRBV6-6	TRBJ2-1	NA	CASTSLGEHNEQFF	TGTGCCAGCACATCACTGGGCGAACACAATGAGCAGTTCTTC
few	TRBV12-3/TRBV12-4	TRBJ2-3	TRBD2	CASSLFGASGRATDTQYF	TGTGCCAGCAGTTTATTTGGGGCTAGCGGGAGAGCCACAGATACGCAGTATTTT
many	TRBV19	TRBJ2-7	NA	CASSQMLGSYEQYF	TGTGCCAGTAGCCAAATGCTAGGGTCCTACGAGCAGTACTTC
many	TRBV5-1	TRBJ1-5	NA	CASSLEGGNQPQHF	TGCGCCAGCAGCTTGGAAGGGGGGAATCAGCCCCAGCATTTT
NA	TRBV7-9	TRBJ1-1	NA	CASSFFQNTEAFF	TGTGCCAGCAGCTTTTTCCAGAACACTGAAGCTTTCTTT
NA	TRBV7-2	TRBJ2-3	TRBD2	CASSLAISGDKYCTDTQYF	TGTGCCAGCAGCTTAGCTATTAGCGGGGACAAGTACTGCACAGATACGCAGTATTTT
many	TRBV12-3/TRBV12-4	TRBJ1-6	TRBD1	CASSFTGGTYNSPLHF	TGTGCCAGCAGTTTTACAGGGGGCACATATAATTCACCCCTCCACTTT
many	TRBV7-8	TRBJ2-5	NA	CASSFKASTQETQYF	TGTGCCAGCAGCTTTAAGGCCTCCACCCAAGAGACCCAGTACTTC
many	TRBV7-3	TRBJ2-7	TRBD1	CATPTGSGEQYF	TGTGCCACCCCGACAGGGTCTGGCGAGCAGTACTTC
NA	TRBV7-2	TRBJ2-1	NA	CASSLVGSRGGRLYNEQFF	TGTGCCAGCAGCTTAGTTGGGTCCAGGGGAGGGAGGCTCTACAATGAGCAGTTCTTC
many	TRBV20-1	TRBJ1-5	NA	CSARPGSNQPQHF	TGCAGTGCTAGACCGGGTAGCAATCAGCCCCAGCATTTT
NA	TRBV2	TRBJ1-3	TRBD1	CASRGEQGESYGYTIYF	TGTGCCAGCAGGGGCGAACAGGGGGAGAGCTATGGCTACACCATATATTTT
NA	TRBV24-1	TRBJ2-1	NA	CATSVAGSGEQFF	TGTGCCACCAGTGTGGCGGGCTCCGGGGAGCAGTTCTTC
many	TRBV12-3/TRBV12-4	TRBJ2-1	NA	CASSLGGDEQFF	TGTGCCAGCAGTTTAGGAGGCGATGAGCAGTTCTTC
NA	TRBV6-5	TRBJ1-2	NA	CASSEGGLGYTF	TGTGCCAGCAGCGAGGGAGGCCTTGGCTACACCTTC
many	TRBV19	TRBJ1-2	NA	CASSPPRTFLPGYTF	TGTGCCAGTAGCCCACCCCGGACCTTTCTTCCTGGCTACACCTTC
NA	TRBV29-1	TRBJ1-6	NA	CSHGGGGASNSPLHF	TGCAGCCACGGGGGGGGAGGCGCGTCTAATTCACCCCTCCACTTT
once	TRBV25-1	TRBJ2-5	TRBD1	CASSESRGLQETQYF	TGTGCCAGCAGTGAATCCAGGGGGCTCCAAGAGACCCAGTACTTC
many	TRBV7-8	TRBJ2-7	NA	CASRQDGYEQYF	TGTGCCAGCAGACAAGACGGTTACGAGCAGTACTTC
NA	TRBV6-2/TRBV6-3	TRBJ2-3	TRBD1	CASSFLDRGGGTDTQYF	TGTGCCAGCAGTTTTTTGGACAGGGGAGGAGGCACAGATACGCAGTATTTT
many	TRBV19	TRBJ1-5	NA	CASSSDRLNQPQHF	TGTGCCAGTAGCTCGGACAGACTCAATCAGCCCCAGCATTTT
few	TRBV6-2/TRBV6-3	TRBJ2-5	NA	CASSYSFTSRQETQYF	TGTGCCAGCAGTTACTCGTTCACATCCCGACAAGAGACCCAGTACTTC
NA	TRBV29-1	TRBJ1-4	TRBD1	CSGLFTGDANEKLFF	TGCAGCGGTCTTTTTACAGGGGATGCTAATGAAAAACTGTTTTTT
many	TRBV20-1	TRBJ1-2	NA	CSATTDYGYTF	TGCAGTGCCACAACTGATTATGGCTACACCTTC
many	TRBV20-1	TRBJ2-5	TRBD2	CSATGLAGEGQETQYF	TGCAGTGCTACGGGACTAGCGGGAGAGGGGCAAGAGACCCAGTACTTC
many	TRBV4-1	TRBJ1-5	NA	CASSQDYNSNQPQHF	TGCGCCAGCAGCCAAGATTACAATAGCAATCAGCCCCAGCATTTT
few	TRBV3-1	TRBJ2-2	NA	CASSSRHRVTGELFF	TGTGCCAGCAGTTCCCGCCACCGGGTTACCGGGGAGCTGTTTTTT
many	TRBV7-6	TRBJ2-3	NA	CASSPMLNTQYF	TGTGCCAGCAGCCCAATGTTGAATACGCAGTATTTT